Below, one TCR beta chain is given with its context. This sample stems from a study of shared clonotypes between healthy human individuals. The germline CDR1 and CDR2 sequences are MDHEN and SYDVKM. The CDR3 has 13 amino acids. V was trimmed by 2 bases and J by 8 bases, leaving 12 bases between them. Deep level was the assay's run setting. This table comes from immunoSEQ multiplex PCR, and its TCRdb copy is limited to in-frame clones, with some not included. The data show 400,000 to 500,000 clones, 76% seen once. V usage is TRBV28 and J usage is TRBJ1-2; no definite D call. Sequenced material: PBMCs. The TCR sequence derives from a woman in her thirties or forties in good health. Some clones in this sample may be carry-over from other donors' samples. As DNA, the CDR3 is TGTGCCAGCAGTTTAGGTAGGGTCTTAGGCTACACCTTC. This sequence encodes CASSLGRVLGYTF.